The entry below describes one TCR beta chain. The data originate from a study of CD8+ T cells in alopecia areata. Once RNA had been extracted, it was reverse transcribed into cDNA to act as the sequencing template. Sequencing used immunoSEQ multiplex PCR; TCRdb keeps in-frame clones, though not all of them. This table holds about 270,000 clones, 60% found once. Treatment meaning: oral pan-JAK inhibitor, 5-10 mg twice daily. The receptor's source is a human donor with alopecia areata. The starting material was CD4+ T cells sorted from blood, obtained at approximately week 51, from a patient treated with tofacitinib.

In DNA form, the CDR3 reads TGTGCCAGCAGTTTACGGGACAGTGGTTCGCGTGGCTACACCTTC. This gives the protein CASSLRDSGSRGYTF. The genes are TRBV27 and TRBJ1-2, with 7 bases fitting TRBD1. Germline CDR1 MNHEY, CDR2 SMNVEV (reference sequence). The CDR3 covers 15 residues. V lost 2 bases to trimming and J lost 7 bases; unmatched junction nucleotides: 10.